This TCR beta chain was observed in a study of cytomegalovirus exposure and HLA in healthy donors. Study-level information: The 120 or so validation repertoires were produced on the same platform as the 670 or so repertoires of the first cohort. This was reported in a later analysis. Study-wide results and limits: Among TCR beta chains, those listed as cytomegalovirus-associated numbered over 150.

Method: immunoSEQ multiplex PCR; TCRdb's copy keeps in-frame clones and lacks some. The data hold 150,000 to 200,000 clones, with around four fifths observed a single time. The donors belonged to the roughly 110-subject validation cohort, separate from the roughly 670-subject first cohort. The germline V and J ends were trimmed by 10 bases and 4 bases, with 13 bases remaining between them. CDR1 and CDR2 from the germline V gene are LNHDA and SQIVND (reference sequence). The CDR3 is 12 amino acids. As regards this clone: The antigen remains undetermined.

The clonotype comes from a man younger than 45 in good health and CMV-seropositive. The specimen was PBMCs. The chain couples TRBV19 to TRBJ1-2, with a tentative D call TRBD1 (5 bases). The DNA for the CDR3 is TGTGCCACCAGGCAGGACACCTATGGCTACACCTTC. Translating gives CATRQDTYGYTF.